The TCR beta chain described here comes from a study of early T cells in non-severe SARS-CoV-2 infection. Study context: Bulk RNA isolated from unsorted whole blood underwent sequencing; chains were not paired.

This clonotype was seen repeatedly, ten times or more. The antigen is unknown. This CDR3 is built from 15 residues. CDR1 is SGHNT and CDR2 is YYREEE in the germline V gene (reference sequence). With 4 bases removed from V and 4 bases from J, the gap between germline ends came to 15 bases. Study results and limitations: Clonotype matching in VDJdb favored anti-spike CD8 responses and did not capture private and CD4 specificities.

Individual cDNA molecules were tagged with unique molecular identifiers, the study reported. TCRdb independently ran MiXCR on the 5' RACE reads; one entry per CDR3 protein. The sample gives approximately 32,000 distinct CDR3 sequences, roughly 3.9% of which show up once; 8.2% is in the top ten. The clonotype was recovered from an adult who was a healthcare worker with PCR-confirmed SARS-CoV-2 infection or an uninfected control (not recorded which). The sequenced sample consisted of whole blood. V usage is TRBV5-4 and J usage is TRBJ1-3; the D gene is possibly TRBD1 (6 bases). The DNA of the CDR3 is TGTGCCAGCAGCCCCAGGACAGAGGGGGGAAACACCATATATTTT. Amino acids: CASSPRTEGGNTIYF.